The entry below describes one TCR beta chain. This specimen comes from a study of T cell repertoires in cytomegalovirus infection. V shed 0 bases and J 8 bases; nucleotides not matched to a gene: 10. This CDR3 spans 15 amino acids. In germline, CDR1 is DFQATT, CDR2 SNEGSKA (reference sequence). Via MiXCR, TCRdb re-called the reads, giving one row per CDR3 protein. The sample holds approximately 500,000 distinct CDR3 sequences, about 26% seen once. The receptor was derived from a human donor in good health (CMV status not recorded). Some clones in this sample may be carry-over from other donors' samples. The chain combines TRBV20-1 with TRBJ2-1, with 7 positions matching TRBD1. Sample: PBMCs. The CDR3 DNA reads as TGCAGTGCTAGAGATCCCTCGACAGGGTTCGATGAGCAGTTCTTC. Translated, it gives CSARDPSTGFDEQFF.